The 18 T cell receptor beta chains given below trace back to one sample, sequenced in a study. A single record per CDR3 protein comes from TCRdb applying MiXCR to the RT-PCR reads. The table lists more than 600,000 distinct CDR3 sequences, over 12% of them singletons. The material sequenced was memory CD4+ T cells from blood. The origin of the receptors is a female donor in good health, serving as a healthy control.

The CDR3 DNA is TGTGCCAGCAGTTACCCTCCCAGAGGGCAGTTCTTC. It encodes CASSYPPRGQFF. V gene TRBV6-2 or TRBV6-3 combines with J gene TRBJ2-1; D is unresolved. The CDR3 loop spans 12 amino acids. From germline, CDR1 is MNHEY and CDR2 SVGEGT. The V end lost 2 bases, the J end lost 12 bases, and 11 bases lay between the germline ends.

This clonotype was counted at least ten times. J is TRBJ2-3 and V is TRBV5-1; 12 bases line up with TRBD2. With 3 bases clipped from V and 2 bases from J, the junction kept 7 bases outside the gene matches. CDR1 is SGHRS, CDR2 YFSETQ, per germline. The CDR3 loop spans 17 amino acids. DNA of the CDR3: TGCGCCAGCAGCTGGCGACGGACTAGCGGGGTCACAGATACGCAGTATTTT. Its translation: CASSWRRTSGVTDTQYF.

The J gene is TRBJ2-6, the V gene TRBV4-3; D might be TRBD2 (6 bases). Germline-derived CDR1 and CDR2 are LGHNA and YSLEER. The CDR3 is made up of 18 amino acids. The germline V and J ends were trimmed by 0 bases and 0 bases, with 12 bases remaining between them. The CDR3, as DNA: TGCGCCAGCAGCCAAGACGCGACAGCGGGCTCTGGGGCCAACGTCCTGACTTTC. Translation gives CASSQDATAGSGANVLTF.

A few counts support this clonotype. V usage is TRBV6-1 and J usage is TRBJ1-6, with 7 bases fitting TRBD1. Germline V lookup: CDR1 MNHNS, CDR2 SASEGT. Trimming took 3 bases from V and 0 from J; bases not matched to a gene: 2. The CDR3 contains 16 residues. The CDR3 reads CASSDKGASYNSPLHF. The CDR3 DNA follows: TGTGCCAGCAGTGATAAGGGGGCCTCCTATAATTCACCCCTCCACTTT.

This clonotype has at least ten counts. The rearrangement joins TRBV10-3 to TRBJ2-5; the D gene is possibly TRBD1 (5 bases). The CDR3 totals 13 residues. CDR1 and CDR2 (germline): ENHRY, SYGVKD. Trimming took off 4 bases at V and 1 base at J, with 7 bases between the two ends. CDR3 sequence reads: CAISGQGQETQYF. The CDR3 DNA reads TGTGCCATCAGTGGGCAGGGCCAAGAGACCCAGTACTTC.

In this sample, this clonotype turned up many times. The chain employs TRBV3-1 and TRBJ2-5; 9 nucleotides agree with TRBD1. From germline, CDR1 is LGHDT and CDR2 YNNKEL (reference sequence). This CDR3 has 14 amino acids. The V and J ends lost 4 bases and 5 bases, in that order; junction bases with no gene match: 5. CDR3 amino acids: CASSRRQGGETQYF. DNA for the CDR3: TGTGCCAGCAGCCGGAGACAGGGGGGCGAGACCCAGTACTTC.

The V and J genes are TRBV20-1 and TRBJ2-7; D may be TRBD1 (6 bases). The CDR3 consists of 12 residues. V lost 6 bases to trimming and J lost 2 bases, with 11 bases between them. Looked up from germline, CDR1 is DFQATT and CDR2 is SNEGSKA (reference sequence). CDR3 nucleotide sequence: TGCAGTGCCTATGGGGGCCCCTACGAGCAGTACTTC. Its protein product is CSAYGGPYEQYF.

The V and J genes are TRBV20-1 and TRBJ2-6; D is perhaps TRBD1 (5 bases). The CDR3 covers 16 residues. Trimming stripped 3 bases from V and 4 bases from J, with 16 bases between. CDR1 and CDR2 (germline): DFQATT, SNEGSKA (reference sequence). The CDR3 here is CSARVWQGSGANVLTF. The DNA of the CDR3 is TGCAGTGCTAGGGTGTGGCAGGGATCCGGGGCCAACGTCCTGACTTTC.

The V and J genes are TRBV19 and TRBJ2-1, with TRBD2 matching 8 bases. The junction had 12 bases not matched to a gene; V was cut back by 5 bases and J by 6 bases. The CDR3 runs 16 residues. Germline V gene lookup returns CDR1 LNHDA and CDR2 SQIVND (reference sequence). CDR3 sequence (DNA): TGTGCCAGTAGTTATGGACTTCGCGGGAGGTCCAATGAGCAGTTCTTC. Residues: CASSYGLRGRSNEQFF.

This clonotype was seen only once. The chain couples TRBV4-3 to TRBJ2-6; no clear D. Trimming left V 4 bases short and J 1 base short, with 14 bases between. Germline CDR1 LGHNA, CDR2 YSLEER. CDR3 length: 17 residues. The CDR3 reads CASSLSTVKSGANVLTF. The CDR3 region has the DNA TGCGCCAGCAGCCTCAGTACGGTGAAGTCTGGGGCCAACGTCCTGACTTTC.

CDR3: CASARGMSNEQFF. CDR3 bases: TGTGCCAGCGCCCGAGGGATGAGCAATGAGCAGTTCTTC. This chain connects TRBV7-2 to TRBJ2-1, with D possibly being TRBD2 (5 bases). Germline CDR1 is SGHTA and CDR2 is FQGNSA. V gave up 8 bases and J gave up 6 bases, with 14 bases separating them. The CDR3 is made up of 13 amino acids.

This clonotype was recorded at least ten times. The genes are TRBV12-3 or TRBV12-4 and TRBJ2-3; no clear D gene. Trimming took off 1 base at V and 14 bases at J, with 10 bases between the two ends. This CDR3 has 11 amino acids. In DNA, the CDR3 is TGTGCCAGCAGTTTAGGGCCCGCGCCGTATTTT. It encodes CASSLGPAPYF.

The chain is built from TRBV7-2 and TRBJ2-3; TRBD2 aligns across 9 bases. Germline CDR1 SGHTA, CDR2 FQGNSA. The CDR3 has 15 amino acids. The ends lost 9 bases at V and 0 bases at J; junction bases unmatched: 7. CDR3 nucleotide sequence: TGTGCCAGGAGGCGGGAGGGTCCTAGCACAGATACGCAGTATTTT. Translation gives CARRREGPSTDTQYF.

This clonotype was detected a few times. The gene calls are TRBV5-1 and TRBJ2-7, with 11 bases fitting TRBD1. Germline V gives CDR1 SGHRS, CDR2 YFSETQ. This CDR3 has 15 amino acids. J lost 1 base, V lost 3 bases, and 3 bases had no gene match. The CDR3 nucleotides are TGCGCCAGCAGCTGGGGGACAGGGGGGTCCTACGAGCAGTACTTC. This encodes CASSWGTGGSYEQYF.

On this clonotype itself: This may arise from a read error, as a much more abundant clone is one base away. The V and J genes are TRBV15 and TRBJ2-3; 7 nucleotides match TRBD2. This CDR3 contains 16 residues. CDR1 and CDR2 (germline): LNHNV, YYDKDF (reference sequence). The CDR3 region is CATIRRASGSTDTQYF. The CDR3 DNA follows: TGTGCCACCATCAGACGGGCTAGCGGAAGCACAGATACGCAGTATTTT.

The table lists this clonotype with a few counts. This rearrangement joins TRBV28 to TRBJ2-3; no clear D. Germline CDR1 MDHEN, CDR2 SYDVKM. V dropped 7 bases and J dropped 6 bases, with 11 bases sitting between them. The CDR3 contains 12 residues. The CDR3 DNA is TGTGCCAGCAACCGCCCTTGGGATACGCAGTATTTT. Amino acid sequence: CASNRPWDTQYF.

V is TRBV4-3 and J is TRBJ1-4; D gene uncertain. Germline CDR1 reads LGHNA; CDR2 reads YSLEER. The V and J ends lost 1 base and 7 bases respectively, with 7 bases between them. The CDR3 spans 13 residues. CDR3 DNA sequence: TGCGCCAGCAGCCAAGGTGTCAGTGAAAAACTGTTTTTT. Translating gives CASSQGVSEKLFF.

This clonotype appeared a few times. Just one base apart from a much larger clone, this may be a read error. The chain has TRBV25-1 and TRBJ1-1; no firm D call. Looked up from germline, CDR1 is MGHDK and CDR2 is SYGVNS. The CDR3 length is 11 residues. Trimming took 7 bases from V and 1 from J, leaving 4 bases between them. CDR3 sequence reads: CASIRNTEAFF. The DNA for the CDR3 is TGTGCCAGCATCCGGAACACTGAAGCTTTCTTT. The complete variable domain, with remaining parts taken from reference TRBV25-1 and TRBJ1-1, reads EADIYQTPRYLVIGTGKKITLECSQTMGHDKMYWYQQDPGMELHLIHYSYGVNSTEKGDLSSESTVSRIRTEHFPLTLESARPSHTSQYLCASIRNTEAFFGQGTRLTVV.